Reported below is one T cell receptor beta chain. Its target is unknown. Germline-derived CDR1 and CDR2 are SGHVS and FQNEAQ. This CDR3 has 15 amino acids. V was pared by 5 bases and J by 3 bases, with 10 bases of the junction left unmatched. The data originate from a study of cytomegalovirus exposure and HLA in healthy donors. Study-level information: Early released data had around 79 million unique TCRs, all coming from HLA-typed donors.

The PCR employed 60 Vbeta primers together with 13 Jbeta primers. Sequencing was performed with immunoSEQ multiplex PCR; in TCRdb, only in-frame clones are kept and a portion is missing. Among 100,000 to 150,000 clones listed, 75% to 90% were seen once. Findings and limits, study-wide: Later on, analysis showed that most CMV-associated TCR beta chains appeared to be HLA-restricted. Later, an analysis showed that TCR beta chains associated with HLA were more clonally expanded than others that were equally common. Overall, approximately 180 TCR beta chains were annotated as cytomegalovirus-associated.

This TCR came from a female donor in good health and CMV-seropositive. V gene TRBV7-8 combines with J gene TRBJ2-7; 7 nucleotides line up with TRBD2. Sequencing was carried out using PBMCs. CDR3 bases: TGTGCCAGCAGCCGTAGTAGGACTAGGGACTACGAGCAGTACTTC. Its protein product is CASSRSRTRDYEQYF.